Included here is one TCR beta chain sequence, with context. The specificity of this receptor is unknown. Per-nucleotide qualities are absent, and no much larger clonotype sits a single base away. The CDR3 covers 17 residues, taking in both the cysteine and the phenylalanine. Only the CDR3 part of the read is kept: 51 bases, read in frame from the first base. Deletion took 1 base off V and 5 bases off J, with a span of 17 bases between the germline ends. From the germline V gene, CDR1 is LGHNA and CDR2 is YSLEER. TCRbeta CDR3 regions were amplified from genomic DNA using the immunoSEQ Assay, a bias-controlled multiplex PCR. The authors processed their data as follows. The number of nucleated cells in each sample was estimated by amplification of reference gene primers within the assay. Sequence reads were collapsed and filtered to measure the absolute abundance of every unique TCRbeta CDR3 rearrangement. For each sample, productive Simpson clonality was calculated by taking the square root of Simpson's diversity index across productive rearrangements. TCRdb provides this immuneACCESS table in a form limited to in-frame rearrangements. Some clones are lacking; in checked studies, under half of them reflect an unresolved V gene, and why the rest are absent is not known. The V and J calls and clone size are taken from that table; D and trimming were inferred from the DNA. Here the sample has about 170,000 clones; about 80% occur a single time. The top ten clones comprise approximately 11% of the sample.

Collaborating institutions collected whole blood in K2EDTA tubes following their own protocols. For TCRbeta analysis, collaborators shipped samples in one of three forms: frozen whole blood, isolated PBMCs, or DNA extracted from either of those sample types. This specimen belongs to a study of blood T cell repertoires in COVID-19 (dated by TCRdb to 2018 to 2020). Study-wide context: Samples from collaborators originated in the United States, Italy and Spain and spanned both the acute and convalescent phases of COVID-19. The material from the prospective study consisted of cDNA or gDNA derived from T cells, B-cell-depleted T cells, or PBMCs. The dataset comprised deeply sampled blood TCRbeta repertoires from subjects exposed to, actively infected with, or recovered from COVID-19. The repertoires were released in a freely available public database meant as a resource for research on the immune response to SARS-CoV-2. Samples were obtained from the ongoing ImmuneRACE study (first 160 participants) and from some 1,300 subjects provided by 6 global collaborators. A de-identified subject ID, COVID-19 status, age in years and sex were almost always included in the sample metadata. Where available, HLA class I and class II types were taken from metadata supplied by the sample provider and were not determined by assay-based typing. The investigation overall reported the following: How much clinical and demographic metadata was included differed by source and by participant, and the metadata was provided uncurated.

What was sequenced was peripheral blood. The rearranged segments are TRBV4-3 and TRBJ1-4, with the D gene not clear enough to name. The sequence derives from a man aged 70 or older with active or convalescent COVID-19. In nucleotides, the sequence is TGCGCCAGCAGCCAAGCGATTGTCGGTACTAAGAATGAAAAACTGTTTTTT. This sequence encodes CASSQAIVGTKNEKLFF.